These 27 T cell receptor beta chains were all obtained from the same sample, sequenced in a study of blood T cell repertoires in COVID-19. The repertoire was sequenced with immunoSEQ multiplex PCR; TCRdb's copy has only in-frame clones and lacks some. The table lists fewer than 25,000 clones, around 88% of them singletons. The sample consisted of peripheral blood. These receptors originate from a woman aged 60-70 years with active COVID-19.

The genes are TRBV6-1 and TRBJ2-7; 7 bases line up with TRBD1. Germline CDR1 is MNHNS and CDR2 is SASEGT. With 5 bases clipped from V and 0 bases from J, the junction kept 4 bases outside the gene matches. The CDR3 runs 14 residues. The DNA of the CDR3 is TGTGCCAGCAGTCCCAACAGGGGCTCCTACGAGCAGTACTTC. This sequence encodes CASSPNRGSYEQYF.

A word on this clone: The same CDR3 is also encoded by other DNA sequences in this sample. The V gene is TRBV7-3, the J gene TRBJ2-1; D perhaps matches TRBD2 (5 bases). The CDR3 is 15 amino acids. In germline, CDR1 is SGHTA, CDR2 FQGTGA. V lost 2 bases and J 3 bases, leaving 11 bases between the germline ends. The CDR3, as DNA: TGTGCCAGCAGCTTAGGACGTGGGAGCTACAATGAGCAGTTCTTC. Amino acid sequence: CASSLGRGSYNEQFF.

The chain carries TRBV20-1 and TRBJ2-7; 11 positions match TRBD2. The CDR3 is 17 amino acids. From germline, CDR1 is DFQATT and CDR2 SNEGSKA (reference sequence). The junction had 15 bases not matched to a gene; V was cut back by 3 bases and J by 5 bases. CDR3 amino acids: CSASSNSGGALGNEQYF. The CDR3 bases are TGCAGTGCTAGTTCGAATAGCGGGGGGGCCTTGGGAAACGAGCAGTACTTC.

The chain joins TRBV2 to TRBJ1-2; a possible D gene is TRBD1 (5 bases). The CDR3 is 15 amino acids. The germline CDR1 and CDR2 sequences are SNHLY and FYNNEI. The ends were cut back, 10 bases at V and 8 bases at J, with 26 bases in the middle. DNA of the CDR3: TGTGCCACCATCCCCAGTAGACAGTCTCTATGGGGCTACACCTTC. Translation: CATIPSRQSLWGYTF.

The gene calls are TRBV5-1 and TRBJ1-2; the D is unclear. V lost 1 base and J lost 3, with 7 bases in between. The CDR3 loop spans 13 amino acids. Germline V gene data show CDR1 as SGHRS and CDR2 as YFSETQ. The CDR3, as DNA: TGCGCCAGCAGCTTGTATCCTGACTATGGCTACACCTTC. Its translation: CASSLYPDYGYTF.

The chain couples TRBV6-1 to TRBJ2-5; TRBD1 agrees at 7 bases. CDR1 and CDR2 from the germline V gene are MNHNS and SASEGT. Trimming removed 4 bases from V and 2 bases from J; junction bases left unmatched: 10. This CDR3 spans 16 amino acids. CDR3 protein: CASSAPQDRPQETQYF. In DNA form, the CDR3 reads TGTGCCAGCAGTGCCCCCCAGGACAGGCCTCAAGAGACCCAGTACTTC.

This chain uses TRBV19 with TRBJ2-1, with 10 bases fitting TRBD1. CDR3 length: 15 residues. V lost 10 bases to trimming and J lost 9 bases; unmatched junction nucleotides: 15. The germline CDR1 and CDR2 sequences are LNHDA and SQIVND (reference sequence). This CDR3 is CATSSGQGDVSEQFF. Here the CDR3 DNA reads TGTGCCACATCTAGTGGACAGGGGGACGTGAGTGAGCAGTTCTTC. Using reference TRBV19 and TRBJ2-1 for the parts outside the CDR3, the full variable domain is DGGITQSPKYLFRKEGQNVTLSCEQNLNHDAMYWYRQDPGQGLRLIYYSQIVNDFQKGDIAEGYSVSREKKESFPLTVTSAQKNPTAFYLCATSSGQGDVSEQFFGPGTRLTVL.

V is TRBV5-1 and J is TRBJ2-3, with 12 nucleotides matching TRBD1. The CDR3 loop spans 15 amino acids. CDR1 SGHRS and CDR2 YFSETQ come from the germline V gene. V lost 4 bases and J lost 4; bases outside the gene matches: 4. CDR3 sequence (DNA): TGCGCCAGCAGCGAAGGGACAGGGGGCGCAGATACGCAGTATTTT. The encoded protein is CASSEGTGGADTQYF.

This clone came up once. The chain couples TRBV14 to TRBJ1-6, with 8 bases matching TRBD1. Germline CDR1 is SGHDN and CDR2 is FVKESK. The CDR3 is made up of 15 amino acids. J was trimmed by 5 bases and V by 0 bases; bases with no gene match: 0. Here the CDR3 DNA reads TGTGCCAGCAGCCAAGACAGGGGGCATAATTCACCCCTCCACTTT. It codes for CASSQDRGHNSPLHF.

V usage is TRBV27 and J usage is TRBJ2-6; tentatively, D is TRBD2 (5 bases). The CDR3 runs 14 residues. The germline CDR1 and CDR2 sequences are MNHEY and SMNVEV (reference sequence). The ends were cut back, 3 bases at V and 6 bases at J, with 9 bases in the middle. CDR3 residues: CASSLGAAANVLTF. Written as DNA, the CDR3 is TGTGCCAGCAGTTTGGGAGCTGCGGCCAACGTCCTGACTTTC.

The V and J genes are TRBV5-4 and TRBJ1-4, with a weak D call TRBD1 (6 bases). CDR1 and CDR2 from the germline V gene are SGHNT and YYREEE (reference sequence). The CDR3 runs 15 residues. Trimming removed 2 bases at V and 6 bases at J, with 14 bases between. Here the CDR3 reads CASSFPGGGDEKLFF. For the CDR3, the DNA is TGTGCCAGCAGCTTCCCGGGAGGGGGGGATGAAAAACTGTTTTTT.

The chain joins TRBV15 to TRBJ2-2, with 8 bases aligning to TRBD1. This CDR3 has 16 amino acids. With V trimmed by 0 bases and J by 5 bases, 5 bases remained unmatched. Germline CDR1 is LNHNV and CDR2 is YYDKDF (reference sequence). The CDR3 region is CATSRDPDRGTGELFF. In DNA form, the CDR3 reads TGTGCCACCAGCAGAGACCCTGACAGGGGAACCGGGGAGCTGTTTTTT.

This chain uses TRBV9 with TRBJ1-3; 10 nucleotides align to TRBD1. The junction had 14 bases not matched to a gene; V was cut back by 1 base and J by 7 bases. The CDR3 extends over 18 amino acids. Germline V gene data show CDR1 as SGDLS and CDR2 as YYNGEE. CDR3 in DNA: TGTGCCAGCAGCGTATCGACAGGGGGCGCTATCGGGTCGAACACCATATATTTT. This encodes CASSVSTGGAIGSNTIYF.

The chain carries TRBV9 and TRBJ1-6; D is uncertain. CDR1 is SGDLS and CDR2 is YYNGEE in the germline V gene. The CDR3 runs 16 residues. The V gene lost 3 bases and the J gene lost 7 bases, with 17 bases spanning the gap. The CDR3 here is CASSAPLGLSNSPLHF. The CDR3 region has the DNA TGTGCCAGCAGCGCTCCCTTAGGACTCTCCAATTCACCCCTCCACTTT.

V and J are TRBV3-1 (or the pseudogene TRBV3-2) and TRBJ2-3; 7 bases agree with TRBD1. V was clipped by 1 base and J by 6 bases; unmatched bases: 10. The CDR3 sequence is 16 residues long. CDR1 and CDR2 from the germline V gene are LGHDT and YNNKEL (reference sequence). CDR3 residues: CASSQVRNRGMDTQYF. DNA for the CDR3: TGTGCCAGCAGCCAAGTGAGGAACAGGGGCATGGATACGCAGTATTTT.

The rearrangement uses TRBV19 and TRBJ2-4; 12 bases agree with TRBD2. Germline V gives CDR1 LNHDA, CDR2 SQIVND (reference sequence). The CDR3 has 16 amino acids. The ends lost 7 bases at V and 6 bases at J; junction bases unmatched: 10. The CDR3 spells CASIDRASGGANIQYF. The DNA for the CDR3 is TGTGCCAGTATCGACCGGGCTAGCGGGGGGGCAAACATTCAGTACTTC.

The chain combines TRBV7-8 with TRBJ2-1; possibly TRBD2 for D (6 bases). This CDR3 is 16 amino acids long. Germline V gene lookup returns CDR1 SGHVS and CDR2 FQNEAQ. V gave up 4 bases and J gave up 8 bases, with 21 bases separating them. The CDR3 is CASSSVFGTYAHEQFF. For the CDR3, the DNA is TGTGCCAGCAGCTCCGTATTTGGGACTTACGCACATGAGCAGTTCTTC.

The CDR3 reads CASNLRNNEQFF. The DNA for the CDR3 is TGTGCCAGTAATCTACGTAACAATGAGCAGTTCTTC. This chain connects TRBV2 to TRBJ2-1; the D is unclear. V dropped 9 bases and J dropped 5 bases, with 11 bases sitting between them. Germline CDR1 and CDR2: SNHLY and FYNNEI. The CDR3 loop spans 12 amino acids.

This clone was seen only a few times. The V call is TRBV19, the J call TRBJ1-5; perhaps TRBD1 as D (6 bases). The CDR3 runs 13 residues. V lost 10 bases and J lost 2, with 12 bases in between. From germline, CDR1 is LNHDA and CDR2 SQIVND (reference sequence). The CDR3 reads CATQQGGNQPQHF. The CDR3, as DNA: TGTGCCACCCAACAGGGTGGCAATCAGCCCCAGCATTTT.

V usage is TRBV15 and J usage is TRBJ1-5, with D perhaps matching TRBD1 (5 bases). Germline V gives CDR1 LNHNV, CDR2 YYDKDF (reference sequence). The V and J ends lost 6 bases and 0 bases respectively, with 12 bases between them. The CDR3 spans 15 residues. The DNA for the CDR3 is TGTGCCACCAGACGTGACAGAAATAGCAATCAGCCCCAGCATTTT. Translated: CATRRDRNSNQPQHF.

J is TRBJ2-3 and V is TRBV7-3, with 13 bases matching TRBD2. The CDR3 totals 18 residues. Unmatched junction bases numbered 9, after V lost 6 bases and J lost 0 bases. Germline values: CDR1 SGHTA, CDR2 FQGTGA. CDR3 coding DNA: TGTGCCAGCAGTCGAACTAGCGGGGGGGCCGGTAGCACAGATACGCAGTATTTT. Amino acids: CASSRTSGGAGSTDTQYF.

The chain couples TRBV5-1 to TRBJ1-2, with 7 positions matching TRBD1. J gave up 5 bases and V 4 bases, and 11 bases lay outside the gene matches. The CDR3 sequence is 15 residues long. Germline-derived CDR1 and CDR2 are SGHRS and YFSETQ. The DNA for the CDR3 is TGCGCCAGCAGCCCGAGGGGACAGCCAGATTATGGCTACACCTTC. It is translated as CASSPRGQPDYGYTF.

This chain uses TRBV19 with TRBJ1-1; 8 bases are shared with TRBD1. The trim removed 1 base at V and 3 bases at J, leaving 4 bases unmatched. There are 15 residues in the CDR3. Germline V lookup: CDR1 LNHDA, CDR2 SQIVND (reference sequence). The CDR3 sequence is CASSIGQGAYTEAFF. Here the CDR3 DNA reads TGTGCCAGTAGTATAGGGCAGGGGGCTTACACTGAAGCTTTCTTT.

This chain uses TRBV3-1 (or the pseudogene TRBV3-2) with TRBJ1-2; D perhaps matches TRBD1 (6 bases). This CDR3 is built from 11 residues. Germline V gives CDR1 LGHDT, CDR2 YNNKEL (reference sequence). With 6 bases removed from V and 8 bases from J, the gap between germline ends came to 10 bases. The CDR3 region has the DNA TGTGCCAGCAGTCAGGGGTACGGCTACACCTTC. Its translation is CASSQGYGYTF.

The table lists this clone with a few counts. The CDR3 DNA reads as TGTGCCAGCAGCCCGGAGGTGCCAGGGGTCTCCTACGAGCAGTACTTC. This sequence encodes CASSPEVPGVSYEQYF. V usage is TRBV5-4 and J usage is TRBJ2-7, with TRBD1 as a possible D gene (6 bases). The CDR3 is 16 residues long. The V and J ends lost 4 bases and 0 bases respectively, with 17 bases between them. Looked up from germline, CDR1 is SGHNT and CDR2 is YYREEE (reference sequence). The full variable domain, its missing parts supplied by reference TRBV5-4 and TRBJ2-7, is ETGVTQSPTHLIKTRGQQVTLRCSSQSGHNTVSWYQQALGQGPQFIFQYYREEENGRGNFPPRFSGLQFPNYSSELNVNALELDDSALYLCASSPEVPGVSYEQYFGPGTRLTVT.

The chain joins TRBV11-2 to TRBJ1-6; TRBD1 might be the D (6 bases). CDR3 length: 16 residues. CDR1 is SGHAT and CDR2 is FQNNGV in the germline V gene. Between the trimmed V and J ends, which lost 1 base and 9 bases, there was a span of 16 bases. CDR3 protein: CASSLVGRGAGSPLHF. CDR3 nucleotides: TGTGCCAGCAGCTTAGTCGGTCGGGGGGCAGGTTCACCCCTCCACTTT. Using reference TRBV11-2 and TRBJ1-6 for the parts outside the CDR3, the full variable domain is EAGVAQSPRYKIIEKRQSVAFWCNPISGHATLYWYQQILGQGPKLLIQFQNNGVVDDSQLPKDRFSAERLKGVDSTLKIQPAKLEDSAVYLCASSLVGRGAGSPLHFGNGTRLTVT.

The chain couples TRBV7-8 to TRBJ2-1, with TRBD1 matching 7 bases. The CDR3 loop spans 14 amino acids. With V trimmed by 5 bases and J by 9 bases, 10 bases remained unmatched. CDR1 and CDR2 from the germline V gene are SGHVS and FQNEAQ. This chain's CDR3 is CASSIDFDRAEQFF. The CDR3 bases are TGTGCCAGCAGCATCGACTTTGACAGGGCTGAGCAGTTCTTC.